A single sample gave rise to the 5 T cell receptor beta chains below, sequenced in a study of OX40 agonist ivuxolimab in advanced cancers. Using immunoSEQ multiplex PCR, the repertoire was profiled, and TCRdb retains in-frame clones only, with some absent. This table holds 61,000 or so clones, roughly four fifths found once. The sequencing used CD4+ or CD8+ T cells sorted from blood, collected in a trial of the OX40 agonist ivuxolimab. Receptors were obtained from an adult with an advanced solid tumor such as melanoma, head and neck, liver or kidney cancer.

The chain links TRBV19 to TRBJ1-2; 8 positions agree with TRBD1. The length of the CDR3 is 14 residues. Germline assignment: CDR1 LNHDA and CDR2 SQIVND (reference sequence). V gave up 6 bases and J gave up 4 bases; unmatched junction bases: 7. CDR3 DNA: TGTGCCAGTAGCCAAGGACAGGGCGTCTATGGCTACACCTTC. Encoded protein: CASSQGQGVYGYTF.

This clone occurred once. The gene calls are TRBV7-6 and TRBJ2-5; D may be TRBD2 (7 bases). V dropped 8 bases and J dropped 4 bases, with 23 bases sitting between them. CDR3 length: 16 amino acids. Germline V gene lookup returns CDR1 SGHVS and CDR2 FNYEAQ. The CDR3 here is CASPRGRGYCRETQYF. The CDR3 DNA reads TGTGCCAGCCCGCGGGGGCGGGGGTATTGTAGAGAGACCCAGTACTTC.

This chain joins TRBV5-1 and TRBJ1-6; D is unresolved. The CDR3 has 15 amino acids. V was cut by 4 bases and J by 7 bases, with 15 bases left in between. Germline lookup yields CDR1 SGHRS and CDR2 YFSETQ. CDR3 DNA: TGCGCCAGCAGCGACCGGACCGAACTGAATTCACCCCTCCACTTT. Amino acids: CASSDRTELNSPLHF.

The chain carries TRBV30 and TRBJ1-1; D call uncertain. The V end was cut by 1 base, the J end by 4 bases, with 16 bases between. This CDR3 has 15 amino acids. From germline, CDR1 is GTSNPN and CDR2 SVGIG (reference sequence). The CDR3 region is CAWSAWSGTGTEAFF. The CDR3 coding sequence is TGTGCCTGGAGTGCGTGGAGCGGAACGGGCACTGAAGCTTTCTTT.

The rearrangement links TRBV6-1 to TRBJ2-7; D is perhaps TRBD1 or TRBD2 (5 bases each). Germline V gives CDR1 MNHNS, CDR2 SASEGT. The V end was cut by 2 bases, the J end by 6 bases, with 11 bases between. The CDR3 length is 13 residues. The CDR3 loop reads CASSESAGSEQYF. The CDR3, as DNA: TGTGCCAGCAGTGAATCGGCAGGGAGCGAGCAGTACTTC.